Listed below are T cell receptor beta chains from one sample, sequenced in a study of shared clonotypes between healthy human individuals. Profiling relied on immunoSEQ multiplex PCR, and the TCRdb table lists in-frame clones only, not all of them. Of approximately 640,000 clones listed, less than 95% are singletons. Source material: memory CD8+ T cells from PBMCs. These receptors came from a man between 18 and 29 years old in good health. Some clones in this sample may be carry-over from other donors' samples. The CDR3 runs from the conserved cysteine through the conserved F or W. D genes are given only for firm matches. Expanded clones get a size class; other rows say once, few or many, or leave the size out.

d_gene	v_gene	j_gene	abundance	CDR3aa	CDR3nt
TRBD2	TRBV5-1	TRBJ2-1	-	CASSVGLAGVNEQFF	TGCGCCAGCAGCGTGGGACTAGCGGGAGTTAATGAGCAGTTCTTC
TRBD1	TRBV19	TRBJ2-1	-	CASSNLQGSNEQFF	TGTGCCAGTAGTAACCTACAGGGGTCCAATGAGCAGTTCTTC
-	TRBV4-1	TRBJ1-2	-	CASSQTTALPNYGYTF	TGCGCCAGCAGCCAGACGACGGCACTGCCTAACTATGGCTACACCTTC
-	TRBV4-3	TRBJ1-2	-	CASSHDWGSRRGYTF	TGCGCCAGCAGCCATGACTGGGGCTCCCGACGAGGCTACACCTTC
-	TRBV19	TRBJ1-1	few	CATTQPNTEAFF	TGTGCCACCACACAGCCTAACACTGAAGCTTTCTTT
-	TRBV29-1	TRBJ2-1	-	CSGRNLHGQFF	TGCAGCGGGCGTAACTTACATGGGCAGTTCTTC
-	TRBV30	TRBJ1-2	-	CAWSPRGLTLYGYTF	TGTGCCTGGAGCCCTAGGGGACTGACCCTCTATGGCTACACCTTC
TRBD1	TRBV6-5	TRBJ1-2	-	CASSLTGSNYGYTF	TGTGCCAGCAGCCTGACAGGGAGCAACTATGGCTACACCTTC
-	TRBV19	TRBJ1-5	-	CASSIDLTGPQHF	TGTGCCAGTAGTATAGATCTTACGGGACCGCAGCATTTT
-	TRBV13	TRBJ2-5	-	CASSLRRGPFSETQYF	TGTGCCAGCAGCTTACGGAGAGGACCCTTCTCCGAGACCCAGTACTTC
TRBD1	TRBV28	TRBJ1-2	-	CASSGDRVSNYGYTF	TGTGCCAGCAGTGGGGACAGGGTCTCCAACTATGGCTACACCTTC
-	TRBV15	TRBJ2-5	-	CATSRLQFLGQETQYF	TGTGCCACCAGCAGGCTACAGTTTCTTGGGCAAGAGACCCAGTACTTC
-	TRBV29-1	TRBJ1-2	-	CSVLDSFLYGYTF	TGCAGCGTTCTGGACAGTTTTCTTTATGGCTACACCTTC
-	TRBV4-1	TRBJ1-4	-	CASNRIVNEKLFF	TGCGCCAGCAACCGAATCGTCAATGAAAAACTGTTTTTT
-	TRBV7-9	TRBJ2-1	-	CASSLGYNEQFF	TGTGCCAGCAGCCTGGGGTACAATGAGCAGTTCTTC
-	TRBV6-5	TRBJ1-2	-	CASSPTGGANYGYTF	TGTGCCAGCAGTCCAACGGGGGGAGCTAACTATGGCTACACCTTC
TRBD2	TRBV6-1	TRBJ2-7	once	CASSETGLATYEQYF	TGTGCCAGCAGTGAAACGGGACTAGCTACCTACGAGCAGTACTTC
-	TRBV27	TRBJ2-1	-	CASSSRGWNSYNEQFF	TGTGCCAGCAGTTCCCGCGGGTGGAACTCCTACAATGAGCAGTTCTTC